This T cell receptor (beta chain) appears in the sequencing data of a study of OX40 agonist ivuxolimab in advanced cancers. Turning to the study itself: It was ivuxolimab, an agonistic anti-OX40 (CD134) antibody, that patients were treated with.

Of note for this clone: The antigen is unknown.

Data came from immunoSEQ multiplex PCR; TCRdb stores just in-frame clones and leaves some out. The table lists around 41,000 clones, 85% to 90% of them singletons, with approximately 12% in the top ten. The CDR3 runs 12 residues. The V and J ends lost 0 bases and 5 bases respectively, with 3 bases between them. Germline-derived CDR1 and CDR2 are SGHDT and YYEEEE. General study points: Low normalized clonal expansion also occurred in some nonresponding patients. In CD8+ T cells, expanded clones were on average more numerous than in CD4+. Among the lowest peripheral clonal expansion occurred in 0.1-3.0 mg/kg partial responders.

Specimen: CD4+ or CD8+ T cells sorted from blood, collected in a trial of the OX40 agonist ivuxolimab. V usage is TRBV5-6 and J usage is TRBJ2-4; D ambiguous. The clonotype was recovered from an adult with an advanced solid tumor such as melanoma, head and neck, liver or kidney cancer. This chain's CDR3 is CASSLGENIQYF. The CDR3 DNA follows: TGTGCCAGCAGCTTGGGAGAAAACATTCAGTACTTC.